These 7 T cell receptor beta chains came from one sample sequenced in a study of human thymus T cells. Thymic resections from corrective heart surgery supplied the tissue. The data were produced by immunoSEQ multiplex PCR, yet TCRdb's version contains in-frame clones alone and is incomplete. The sample has around 130,000 clones; around 95% are singletons. The sequenced material came from thymus tissue. These receptors came from a boy under three years old with a congenital heart defect but otherwise immunologically healthy.

DNA of the CDR3: TGTGCTAGTGGTTTCCAACCAAGCGGGGGACCCTCCTACGAGCAGTACTTC. Protein: CASGFQPSGGPSYEQYF. The rearrangement links TRBV12-5 to TRBJ2-7, with TRBD2 matching 8 bases. V gave up 3 bases and J gave up 0 bases; unmatched junction bases: 10. The CDR3 is made up of 17 amino acids. Germline V lookup: CDR1 LGHNT, CDR2 FRNRAP.

The V and J genes are TRBV6-5 and TRBJ2-5; D call uncertain. Trimming removed 6 bases at V and 7 bases at J, with 15 bases between. There are 13 residues in the CDR3. The germline V gene has CDR1 MNHEY and CDR2 SVGAGI. CDR3 in amino acids: CASSSNHRRTQYF. The CDR3 DNA follows: TGTGCCAGCAGCAGCAACCACCGGCGGACCCAGTACTTC.

The chain uses TRBV4-1 and TRBJ1-3; the match to TRBD1 covers 10 bases. Germline trimming cut 5 bases from V and 4 bases from J; bases unmatched to any gene: 5. Germline lookup yields CDR1 MGHRA and CDR2 YSYEKL. The CDR3 loop spans 15 amino acids. CDR3 sequence reads: CASSGDRGTGNTIYF. The CDR3 nucleotides are TGCGCCAGCAGCGGGGACAGGGGAACCGGAAACACCATATATTTT.

The chain recombines TRBV25-1 with TRBJ2-1; 10 nucleotides agree with TRBD1. The germline CDR1 and CDR2 sequences are MGHDK and SYGVNS. Unmatched junction bases numbered 8, after V lost 4 bases and J lost 5 bases. The CDR3 length is 16 residues. DNA of the CDR3: TGTGCCAGCAGTGGCCCTGACAGGGGGCTTGACAATGAGCAGTTCTTC. Translated: CASSGPDRGLDNEQFF.

The V call is TRBV5-6, the J call TRBJ1-3; 7 bases align to TRBD1. Germline-derived CDR1 and CDR2 are SGHDT and YYEEEE. The length of the CDR3 is 14 residues. Trimming took 1 base from V and 5 from J; bases not matched to a gene: 3. The chain's CDR3 is CASSLTGARNTIYF. Written as DNA, the CDR3 is TGTGCCAGCAGCTTGACAGGGGCGAGAAACACCATATATTTT.

The gene calls are TRBV6-4 and TRBJ2-1, with D tentatively TRBD2 (6 bases). The germline gives CDR1 MRHNA, CDR2 SNTAGT. The CDR3 runs 13 residues. The V and J ends lost 5 bases and 4 bases respectively, with 9 bases between them. The CDR3 sequence is CASSSGVYNEQFF. The CDR3 DNA reads as TGTGCCAGCAGTTCGGGGGTTTACAATGAGCAGTTCTTC.

This chain uses TRBV30 with TRBJ2-7; the D is unclear. CDR3 length: 11 residues. Germline CDR1 is GTSNPN and CDR2 is SVGIG (reference sequence). CDR3 in amino acids: CGPGPLDEQYF. Here the CDR3 DNA reads TGTGGACCGGGCCCTCTGGACGAGCAGTACTTC. Full variable domain (remainder filled in from reference TRBV30 and TRBJ2-7): SQTIHQWPATLVQPVGSPLSLECTVEGTSNPNLYWYRQAAGRGLQLLFYSVGIGQISSEVPQNLSASRPQDRQFILSSKKLLLSDSGFYLCGPGPLDEQYFGPGTRLTVT.